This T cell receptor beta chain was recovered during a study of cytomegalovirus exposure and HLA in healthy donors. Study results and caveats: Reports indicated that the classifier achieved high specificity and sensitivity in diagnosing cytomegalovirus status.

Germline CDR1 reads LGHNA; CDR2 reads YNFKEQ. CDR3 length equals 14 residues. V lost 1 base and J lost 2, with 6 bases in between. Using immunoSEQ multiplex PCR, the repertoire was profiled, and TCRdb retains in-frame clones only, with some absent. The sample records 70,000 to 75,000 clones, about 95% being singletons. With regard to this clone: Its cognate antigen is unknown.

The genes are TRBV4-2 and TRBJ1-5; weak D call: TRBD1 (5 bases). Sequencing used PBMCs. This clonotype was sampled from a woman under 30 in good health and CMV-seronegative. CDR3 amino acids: CASSQAGGNQPQHF. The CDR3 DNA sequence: TGTGCCAGCAGCCAAGCGGGGGGCAATCAGCCCCAGCATTTT.